A single sample gave rise to the 5 T cell receptor beta chains below, sequenced in a study. Tregs were sorted as CD4+CD25+CD127-/low cells. TCRdb itself ran the 5' RACE reads through MiXCR, one entry per CDR3 protein. This sample carries 35,000 to 55,000 distinct CDR3 sequences, 22% of them seen once, and the ten largest clones take 3.5% to 4.5%. The sequenced material came from Tregs sorted from a lymph node. All receptors derive from a female donor with breast cancer.

This clonotype was seen many times. V is TRBV9 and J is TRBJ2-1, with 8 bases matching TRBD2. In germline, CDR1 is SGDLS, CDR2 YYNGEE. The CDR3 loop spans 16 amino acids. Germline trimming cut 0 bases from V and 10 bases from J; bases unmatched to any gene: 12. The DNA for the CDR3 is TGTGCCAGCAGCGTAGACCCAGCGGGAGTAGGAGGGGAGCAGTTCTTC. This encodes CASSVDPAGVGGEQFF.

A note on this clonotype: This clone may be a read error of a much larger clone one base away. V is TRBV20-1 and J is TRBJ2-3, with D tentatively TRBD1 or TRBD2 (5 bases each). This CDR3 spans 15 amino acids. Per germline, CDR1 DFQATT and CDR2 SNEGSKA (reference sequence). CDR3 residues: CSAREERISTGTQYF. The CDR3 bases are TGCAGTGCTAGGGAAGAGCGGATTTCCACAGGTACGCAGTATTTT.

The chain recombines TRBV20-1 with TRBJ2-7, with 7 bases aligning to TRBD1. Per germline, CDR1 DFQATT and CDR2 SNEGSKA (reference sequence). Trimming took 3 bases from V and 4 from J; bases not matched to a gene: 15. CDR3 size: 16 residues. The CDR3 is CSARPGQEAVRYEQYF. In DNA, the CDR3 is TGCAGTGCTAGGCCCGGACAGGAGGCGGTTAGATACGAGCAGTACTTC.

A note on this clonotype: One base away lies a much larger clone, so this may be a sequencing read error. This chain uses TRBV5-1 with TRBJ2-1; D gene uncertain. In germline, CDR1 is SGHRS, CDR2 YFSETQ. The CDR3 has 15 residues. V lost 1 base and J 9 bases, leaving 17 bases between the germline ends. The CDR3 DNA follows: TGCGCCAGCAGCTTGTGGGCAAACCGGGTCAGTGAGCAGTTCTTC. It encodes CASSLWANRVSEQFF. The complete variable domain, with remaining parts taken from reference TRBV5-1 and TRBJ2-1, reads KAGVTQTPRYLIKTRGQQVTLSCSPISGHRSVSWYQQTPGQGLQFLFEYFSETQRNKGNFPGRFSGRQFSNSRSEMNVSTLELGDSALYLCASSLWANRVSEQFFGPGTRLTVL.

This clonotype was picked up many times. This chain joins TRBV6-5 and TRBJ2-6; TRBD1 aligns across 9 bases. There are 20 residues in the CDR3. The trim removed 2 bases at V and 0 bases at J, leaving 11 bases unmatched. The V gene's germline CDR1 is MNHEY and CDR2 SVGAGI. CDR3 in amino acids: CASSYRMWTGVNSGANVLTF. In DNA form, the CDR3 reads TGTGCCAGCAGTTACCGGATGTGGACAGGGGTCAACTCTGGGGCCAACGTCCTGACTTTC.